This entry is about one TCR beta chain. Its target is not known. The source of the sample is a study of T cell responses to AZD1222 COVID-19 vaccine. TCRdb's copy holds only in-frame clones and misses some; the assay was immunoSEQ multiplex PCR. The table lists about 110,000 clones, approximately 94% of them singletons, with about 3.1% in the top ten. Study-wide results and caveats: Two AZD1222 administrations were followed by greater Spike-specific TCR breadth and depth. In the spike-specific TCR repertoire, nearly half reportedly target unmutated variant regions. Clonal diversity was possibly underestimated, and white British individuals and females predominated among donors. Spike-wide vaccine-associated CD4 TCRs dominated at 160-218 and 743-854.

Germline loops: CDR1 SGHNT, CDR2 YENEEA. V lost 3 bases to trimming and J lost 0 bases; unmatched junction nucleotides: 11. This CDR3 spans 18 amino acids. The input for sequencing was peripheral blood, taken 28 days after the second AZD1222 dose. The clonotype was recovered from an adult who received the AZD1222 COVID-19 vaccine. The chain is built from TRBV11-3 and TRBJ2-3; 8 bases are a match to TRBD1. CDR3 sequence reads: CASSLGDRPLTSTDTQYF. DNA of the CDR3: TGTGCCAGCAGCTTGGGGGACAGGCCTCTCACTAGCACAGATACGCAGTATTTT.